The TCR beta chain described here comes from a study of cytomegalovirus exposure and HLA in healthy donors. The germline V gene has CDR1 SGHVS and CDR2 FQNEAQ. The CDR3 spans 14 residues. V dropped 3 bases and J dropped 3 bases, with 11 bases sitting between them. The PCR used 60 Vbeta and 13 Jbeta primers. Data came from immunoSEQ multiplex PCR; TCRdb stores just in-frame clones and leaves some out. The sample has roughly 300,000 clones; 86% are singletons. This clone was picked up one time. The antigen remains unidentified. Overall study findings and caveats: Clonal expansion, a later analysis showed, was greater in HLA-associated TCR beta chains than in equally common others. Later analysis suggested links between common viral pathogens and several top significant clusters. Being productive about 87% or about 30% of the time was typical of most TCR beta V segments in an earlier analysis.

This chain joins TRBV7-8 and TRBJ1-2, with D possibly TRBD1 on 6 matching bases. This clonotype was obtained from a middle-aged man in good health and CMV-seropositive. The sample comprised PBMCs. CDR3 residues: CASSFADSHYGYTF. The CDR3 DNA reads as TGTGCCAGCAGCTTCGCGGACAGCCACTATGGCTACACCTTC. The full variable domain, rest sourced from reference TRBV7-8 and TRBJ1-2, is GAGVSQSPRYKVAKRGQDVALRCDPISGHVSLFWYQQALGQGPEFLTYFQNEAQLDKSGLPSDRFFAERPEGSVSTLKIQRTQQEDSAVYLCASSFADSHYGYTFGSGTRLTVV.